These 11 T cell receptor beta chains came from one sample sequenced in a study of human T cells and chemical hapten exposure. TCRdb reprocessed the RACE reads with MiXCR, giving one entry per CDR3 protein. The table records some 65,000 distinct CDR3 sequences, 5.5% to 7.5% of them present only once. Regarding time point: healthy volunteer bleed at 6 weeks. Extraction yielded total RNA from whole blood (unfractionated). Specimen: whole blood. The receptors were sampled from a female donor in good health. Some clones in this sample may be carry-over from other donors' samples.

The table lists this clonotype with a few counts. The CDR3 DNA reads TGTGCCAGCAGTTTTCAGGGGTATGAGCAGTTCTTC. It codes for CASSFQGYEQFF. The genes are TRBV28 and TRBJ2-1, with a weak D call TRBD1 (6 bases). V lost 3 bases and J lost 8, with 8 bases in between. Germline assignment: CDR1 MDHEN and CDR2 SYDVKM. This CDR3 contains 12 residues.

This clonotype was counted between two and nine times. The chain couples TRBV7-9 to TRBJ1-1, with D uncertain. The CDR3 runs 17 residues. Germline values: CDR1 SEHNR, CDR2 FQNEAQ (reference sequence). V was shortened by 5 bases and J by 3 bases, with 22 bases between the two germline ends. The CDR3 reads CASSPGLGSSEDTEAFF. The CDR3 DNA sequence: TGTGCCAGCAGCCCAGGTTTGGGCAGCTCTGAGGACACTGAAGCTTTCTTT. Full variable domain (outside the CDR3, taken from reference TRBV7-9 and TRBJ1-1): DTGVSQNPRHKITKRGQNVTFRCDPISEHNRLYWYRQTLGQGPEFLTYFQNEAQLEKSRLLSDRFSAERPKGSFSTLEIQRTEQGDSAMYLCASSPGLGSSEDTEAFFGQGTRLTVV.

This clonotype was seen ten or more times. The DNA for the CDR3 is TGCGCCAGCAGTGACGAGGAGGTAAAACTGTTTTTT. Residues: CASSDEEVKLFF. The J gene is TRBJ1-4, the V gene TRBV10-2, with D unresolved. This CDR3 region has 12 residues. V was cut by 3 bases and J by 10 bases, with 9 bases left in between. Germline lookup yields CDR1 WSHSY and CDR2 SAAADI.

This clonotype was picked up many times. The chain is built from TRBV29-1 and TRBJ2-7; 7 bases line up with TRBD2. The CDR3 totals 13 residues. J gave up 0 bases and V 6 bases, and 5 bases lay outside the gene matches. Germline CDR1 SQVTM, CDR2 ANQGSEA. CDR3 coding DNA: TGCAGCGTCTCGGGACTACCCTCCTACGAGCAGTACTTC. Residues: CSVSGLPSYEQYF.

V and J are TRBV27 and TRBJ2-1; a possible D gene is TRBD1 (5 bases). The V and J ends lost 5 bases and 5 bases respectively, with 16 bases between them. Germline V gives CDR1 MNHEY, CDR2 SMNVEV (reference sequence). The CDR3 is 15 amino acids. The CDR3 DNA sequence: TGTGCCAGCAGTCCCTTTAGTAGGGGTAACAATGAGCAGTTCTTC. It is translated as CASSPFSRGNNEQFF.

This clonotype was counted ten times or more. This sequence joins TRBV6-5 and TRBJ2-7, with 7 bases lining up with TRBD2. Unmatched junction bases numbered 0, after V lost 0 bases and J lost 4 bases. CDR3 length: 13 residues. CDR1 and CDR2 (germline): MNHEY, SVGAGI. DNA for the CDR3: TGTGCCAGCAGTTACTCGCGGGGGTACGAGCAGTACTTC. It translates to CASSYSRGYEQYF.

This clonotype was seen a handful of times. The chain has TRBV3-1 and TRBJ1-5, with D uncertain. CDR3 length: 15 amino acids. CDR1 LGHDT and CDR2 YNNKEL come from the germline V gene (reference sequence). V dropped 0 bases and J dropped 4 bases, with 10 bases sitting between them. CDR3 loop: CASSQDGSSNQPQHF. The CDR3 DNA reads TGTGCCAGCAGCCAAGATGGGTCGAGTAATCAGCCCCAGCATTTT. The complete variable domain, with remaining parts taken from reference TRBV3-1 and TRBJ1-5, reads DTAVSQTPKYLVTQMGNDKSIKCEQNLGHDTMYWYKQDSKKFLKIMFSYNNKELIINETVPNRFSPKSPDKAHLNLHINSLELGDSAVYFCASSQDGSSNQPQHFGDGTRLSIL.

Many counts were recorded for this clonotype. The J gene is TRBJ2-3, the V gene TRBV5-6; 7 bases fit TRBD2. This CDR3 is built from 17 residues. Germline V lookup: CDR1 SGHDT, CDR2 YYEEEE. Losses at the gene ends were 4 bases for V and 4 bases for J; bases not matched to a gene: 15. The CDR3 loop is CASSLVTSAEVADTQYF. The CDR3, as DNA: TGTGCCAGCAGCCTGGTTACTAGCGCAGAGGTCGCAGATACGCAGTATTTT.

Only a few counts were recorded for this clonotype. The V gene is TRBV27, the J gene TRBJ2-7; D ambiguous. The CDR3 sequence is 13 residues long. Trimming removed 8 bases at V and 7 bases at J, with 18 bases between. Germline lookup yields CDR1 MNHEY and CDR2 SMNVEV (reference sequence). CDR3 bases: TGTGCCAGCCGACGGGCGATCCTGGGGGAGCAGTACTTC. As protein: CASRRAILGEQYF.

This clonotype has just a few counts. V and J are TRBV6-5 and TRBJ1-1, with D unresolved. Germline V gene sequence: CDR1 MNHEY, CDR2 SVGAGI. V was clipped by 7 bases and J by 1 base, with 16 bases between them. This CDR3 spans 15 amino acids. The CDR3 bases are TGTGCCAGCAAACGCTCCTCAGGAACGAACACTGAAGCTTTCTTT. This translates into CASKRSSGTNTEAFF.

At least ten counts were recorded for this clonotype. At one boundary the junction diverges from the germline segment, which might be a read error. The chain combines TRBV7-9 with TRBJ2-6, with 8 nucleotides matching TRBD1. CDR1 and CDR2 (germline): SEHNR, FQNEAQ (reference sequence). This CDR3 region has 15 residues. The CDR3 sequence is CAGRGLLSGANVLTF. The CDR3 nucleotides are TGTGCCGGCAGGGGGCTATTGTCTGGGGCCAACGTCCTGACTTTC.